The 18 T cell receptor beta chains presented below share a single source sample, sequenced in a study of control samples from healthy donors and cancer patients. The method was immunoSEQ multiplex PCR; TCRdb's version includes in-frame clones alone and lacks a portion of them. Among fewer than 85,000 clones listed, 85% to 95% were seen once. Sequencing was done on a sample of blood. These TCRs come from a woman in her 30s in good health.

This clone came up a few times. The chain carries TRBV9 and TRBJ1-2, with D hard to call. V was trimmed by 4 bases and J by 7 bases, leaving 17 bases between them. CDR3 length: 14 amino acids. Germline CDR1 is SGDLS and CDR2 is YYNGEE. CDR3 coding DNA: TGTGCCAGCAGCCCCTCTCTCTCCCTCGGTGGCTACACCTTC. Its protein product is CASSPSLSLGGYTF.

The chain recombines TRBV19 with TRBJ1-2; TRBD1 might be the D (5 bases). The ends were cut back, 7 bases at V and 1 base at J, with 19 bases in the middle. The germline CDR1 and CDR2 sequences are LNHDA and SQIVND (reference sequence). This CDR3 contains 16 residues. The CDR3 sequence: CASTILPGLHNYGYTF. CDR3 bases: TGTGCCAGTACGATACTCCCGGGACTGCATAACTATGGCTACACCTTC.

CDR3 in amino acids: CASTLEGEGGYTF. Here the CDR3 DNA reads TGTGCCAGCACTCTCGAGGGCGAGGGTGGCTACACCTTC. The rearrangement links TRBV28 to TRBJ1-2; no definite D call. This CDR3 contains 13 residues. V was cut by 7 bases and J by 7 bases, with 16 bases left in between. The V gene's germline CDR1 is MDHEN and CDR2 SYDVKM.

The rearrangement uses TRBV4-1 and TRBJ2-1, with D unclear. The germline CDR1 and CDR2 sequences are MGHRA and YSYEKL. The CDR3 runs to 18 residues. V dropped 1 base and J dropped 0 bases, with 16 bases sitting between them. The CDR3 DNA is TGCGCCAGCAGCCAAGTGACAAAACTTTCGAGCTCCTACAATGAGCAGTTCTTC. Amino acids: CASSQVTKLSSSYNEQFF.

The chain has TRBV28 and TRBJ1-4; D ambiguous. Trimming shortened V by 6 bases and J by 8 bases, and 10 bases separated the two germline ends. CDR3 length: 12 residues. Germline-derived CDR1 and CDR2 are MDHEN and SYDVKM. The CDR3 DNA follows: TGTGCCAGCAGCCCAGGTGGGGAAAAACTGTTTTTT. Translating gives CASSPGGEKLFF.

The chain employs TRBV6-1 and TRBJ1-3; the D is unclear. In germline, CDR1 is MNHNS, CDR2 SASEGT. This CDR3 comprises 11 residues. V was pared by 1 base and J by 8 bases, with 3 bases between. The CDR3 region has the DNA TGTGCCAGCAGTGAAGAATACACCATATATTTT. Amino acid sequence: CASSEEYTIYF.

This clone was detected once. Other DNA sequences in this sample translate to the same CDR3. The J gene is TRBJ2-3, the V gene TRBV30; 9 nucleotides match TRBD2. The CDR3 totals 14 residues. Germline-derived CDR1 and CDR2 are GTSNPN and SVGIG (reference sequence). The V gene end was trimmed by 1 base and the J gene end by 1 base; junction bases not matched to a gene: 0. The CDR3 region is CAWSGLAGTDTQYF. CDR3 nucleotide sequence: TGTGCCTGGAGTGGACTAGCGGGCACAGATACGCAGTATTTT.

The rearrangement links TRBV20-1 to TRBJ2-7; D possibly corresponds to TRBD1 (6 bases). Germline lookup yields CDR1 DFQATT and CDR2 SNEGSKA (reference sequence). CDR3 length equals 13 residues. Trimming shortened V by 3 bases and J by 0 bases, and 9 bases separated the two germline ends. Here the CDR3 DNA reads TGCAGTGCTAGTTCAGGGGACTCCTACGAGCAGTACGTC. As protein: CSASSGDSYEQYV.

The V and J genes are TRBV6-1 and TRBJ1-2; D gene unclear. This CDR3 is built from 14 residues. Germline CDR1 and CDR2: MNHNS and SASEGT. V dropped 0 bases and J dropped 8 bases, with 13 bases sitting between them. This chain's CDR3 is CASSEAYTTMGYTF. The CDR3 coding sequence is TGTGCCAGCAGTGAAGCGTATACAACTATGGGCTACACCTTC.

The chain is built from TRBV19 and TRBJ1-3; 7 bases fit TRBD1. The CDR3 extends over 17 amino acids. V trimming: 5 bases; J trimming: 0 bases; junction bases outside the gene matches: 10. CDR1 is LNHDA, CDR2 SQIVND, per germline (reference sequence). In DNA, the CDR3 is TGTGCCAGTAGTGCCCGAAGGGGGCCCTTCTCTGGAAACACCATATATTTT. Protein: CASSARRGPFSGNTIYF.

The rearrangement joins TRBV19 to TRBJ2-1; a weak D match, TRBD2 (6 bases). The CDR3 consists of 15 residues. Germline CDR1 is LNHDA and CDR2 is SQIVND (reference sequence). The germline V and J ends were trimmed by 7 bases and 2 bases, with 15 bases remaining between them. The DNA of the CDR3 is TGTGCCAGTACCCCCGGGACTTACACCTACAATGAGCAGTTCTTC. Protein sequence: CASTPGTYTYNEQFF.

This rearrangement joins TRBV2 to TRBJ1-3; D not certain. Germline V CDR1 and CDR2: SNHLY, FYNNEI. This CDR3 spans 14 amino acids. Between the trimmed V and J ends, which lost 3 bases and 4 bases, there was a span of 10 bases. CDR3 amino acids: CASSEKSNGNTIYF. CDR3 bases: TGTGCCAGCAGTGAGAAAAGTAACGGAAACACCATATATTTT.

This clone has only one observation. The chain recombines TRBV5-1 with TRBJ2-2, with 7 bases identical to TRBD1. Germline V gene data show CDR1 as SGHRS and CDR2 as YFSETQ. The V gene end was trimmed by 9 bases and the J gene end by 5 bases; junction bases not matched to a gene: 10. The CDR3 has 14 residues. The CDR3 sequence is CANLTGRWTGELFF. The CDR3 DNA is TGCGCCAACTTGACAGGGCGGTGGACCGGGGAGCTGTTTTTT.

V usage is TRBV10-2 and J usage is TRBJ2-5; possible D gene TRBD2, 5 bases. CDR1 is WSHSY and CDR2 is SAAADI in the germline V gene. V lost 8 bases to trimming and J lost 2 bases, with 6 bases between them. The length of the CDR3 is 11 residues. The CDR3 DNA reads TGCGCCAGCGGGAGTCAAGAGACCCAGTACTTC. Protein sequence: CASGSQETQYF.

This chain joins TRBV5-1 and TRBJ1-1; D not resolved. Germline assignment: CDR1 SGHRS and CDR2 YFSETQ. Trimming removed 2 bases from V and 0 bases from J, with 17 bases in between. This CDR3 region has 17 residues. CDR3 bases: TGCGCCAGCAGCTTAGCGCCCGGGTTTGCGGTGAACACTGAAGCTTTCTTT. Amino acid sequence: CASSLAPGFAVNTEAFF.

The rearrangement uses TRBV15 and TRBJ2-5; TRBD1 is a possible D gene (5 bases). The CDR3 extends over 18 amino acids. V was pared by 1 base and J by 1 base, with 19 bases between. Germline-derived CDR1 and CDR2 are LNHNV and YYDKDF (reference sequence). CDR3 in amino acids: CATSRVDQKRGRQETQYF. The CDR3 coding sequence is TGTGCCACCAGCAGAGTAGACCAGAAAAGGGGCCGCCAAGAGACCCAGTACTTC. Full variable domain (rest looked up from reference TRBV15 and TRBJ2-5): DAMVIQNPRYQVTQFGKPVTLSCSQTLNHNVMYWYQQKSSQAPKLLFHYYDKDFNNEADTPDNFQSRRPNTSFCFLDIRSPGLGDTAMYLCATSRVDQKRGRQETQYFGPGTRLLVL.

V usage is TRBV6-5 and J usage is TRBJ2-5, with 7 bases lining up with TRBD1. V shed 6 bases, J shed 2 bases, and the junction held 9 bases outside the gene matches. The CDR3 totals 15 residues. Germline CDR1 and CDR2: MNHEY and SVGAGI. The CDR3, as DNA: TGTGCCAGCAGGAGGACAGGTCTCGTACAAGAGACCCAGTACTTC. It is translated as CASRRTGLVQETQYF.

The chain has TRBV7-9 and TRBJ1-1, with D possibly TRBD1 on 6 matching bases. The CDR3 consists of 13 residues. Germline V CDR1 and CDR2: SEHNR, FQNEAQ (reference sequence). Trimming took off 6 bases at V and 2 bases at J, with 10 bases between the two ends. CDR3 sequence: CASRDSRNTEAFF. The CDR3, as DNA: TGTGCCAGCAGGGACAGCAGAAACACTGAAGCTTTCTTT. Together with reference TRBV7-9 and TRBJ1-1, the CDR3 gives the full variable domain: DTGVSQNPRHKITKRGQNVTFRCDPISEHNRLYWYRQTLGQGPEFLTYFQNEAQLEKSRLLSDRFSAERPKGSFSTLEIQRTEQGDSAMYLCASRDSRNTEAFFGQGTRLTVV.